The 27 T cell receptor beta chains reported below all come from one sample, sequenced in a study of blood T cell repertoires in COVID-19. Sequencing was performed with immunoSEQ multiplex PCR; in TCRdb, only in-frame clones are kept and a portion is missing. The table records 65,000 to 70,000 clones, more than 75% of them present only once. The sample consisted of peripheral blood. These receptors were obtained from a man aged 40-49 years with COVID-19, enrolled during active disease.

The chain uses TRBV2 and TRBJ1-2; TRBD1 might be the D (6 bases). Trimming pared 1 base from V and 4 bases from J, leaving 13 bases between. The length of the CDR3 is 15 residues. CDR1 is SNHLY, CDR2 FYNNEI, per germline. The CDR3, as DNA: TGTGCCAGCAGTGAAGAGGGGGGGCAGGCCTATGGCTACACCTTC. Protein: CASSEEGGQAYGYTF.

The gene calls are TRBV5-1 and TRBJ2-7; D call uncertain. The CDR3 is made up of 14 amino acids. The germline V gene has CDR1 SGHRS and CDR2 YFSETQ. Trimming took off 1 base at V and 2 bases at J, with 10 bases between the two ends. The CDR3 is CASSLTPITYEQYF. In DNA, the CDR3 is TGCGCCAGCAGCTTGACACCCATAACCTACGAGCAGTACTTC.

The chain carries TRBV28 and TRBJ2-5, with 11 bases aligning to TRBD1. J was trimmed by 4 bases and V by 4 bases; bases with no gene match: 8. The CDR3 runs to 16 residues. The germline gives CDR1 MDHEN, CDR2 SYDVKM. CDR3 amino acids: CASSSLGQGEGETQYF. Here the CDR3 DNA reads TGTGCCAGCAGTTCCCTGGGACAGGGGGAGGGAGAGACCCAGTACTTC. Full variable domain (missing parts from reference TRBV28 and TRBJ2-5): DVKVTQSSRYLVKRTGEKVFLECVQDMDHENMFWYRQDPGLGLRLIYFSYDVKMKEKGDIPEGYSVSREKKERFSLILESASTNQTSMYLCASSSLGQGEGETQYFGPGTRLLVL.

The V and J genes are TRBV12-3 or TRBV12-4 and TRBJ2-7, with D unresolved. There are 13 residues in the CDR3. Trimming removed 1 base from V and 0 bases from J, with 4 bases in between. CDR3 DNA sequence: TGTGCCAGCAGTTTAGACAGCTCCTACGAGCAGTACTTC. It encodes CASSLDSSYEQYF.

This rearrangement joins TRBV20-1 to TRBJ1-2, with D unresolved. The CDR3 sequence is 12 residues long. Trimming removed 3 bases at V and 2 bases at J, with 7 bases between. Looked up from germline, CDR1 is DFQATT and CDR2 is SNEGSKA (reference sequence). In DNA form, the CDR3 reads TGCAGTGCTAGTTTTCGGAACTATGGCTACACCTTC. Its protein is CSASFRNYGYTF.

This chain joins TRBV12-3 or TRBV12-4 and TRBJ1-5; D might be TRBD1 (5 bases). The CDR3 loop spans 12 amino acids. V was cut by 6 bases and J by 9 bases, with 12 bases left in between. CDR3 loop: CASSQQVGPQHF. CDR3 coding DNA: TGTGCCAGCAGCCAACAGGTAGGGCCCCAGCATTTT.

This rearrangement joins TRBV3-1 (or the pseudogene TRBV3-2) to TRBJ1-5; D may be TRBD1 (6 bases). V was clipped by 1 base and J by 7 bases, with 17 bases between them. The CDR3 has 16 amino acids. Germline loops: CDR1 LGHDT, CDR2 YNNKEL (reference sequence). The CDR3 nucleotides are TGTGCCAGCAGCCAAGTTTCGGGGGCGGGGGTCCAGCCCCAGCATTTT. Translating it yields CASSQVSGAGVQPQHF.

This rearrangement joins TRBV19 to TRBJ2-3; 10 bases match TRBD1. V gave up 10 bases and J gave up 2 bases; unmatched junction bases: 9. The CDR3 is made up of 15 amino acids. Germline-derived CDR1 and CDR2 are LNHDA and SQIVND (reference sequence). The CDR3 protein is CATSSGTGATDTQYF. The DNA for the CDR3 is TGTGCCACCTCATCCGGGACAGGGGCCACAGATACGCAGTATTTT.

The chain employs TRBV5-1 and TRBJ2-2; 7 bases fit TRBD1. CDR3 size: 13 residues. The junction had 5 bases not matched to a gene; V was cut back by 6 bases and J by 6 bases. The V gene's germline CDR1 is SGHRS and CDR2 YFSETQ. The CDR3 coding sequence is TGCGCCAGCAACATACAGGGGCCCGGGGAGCTGTTTTTT. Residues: CASNIQGPGELFF.

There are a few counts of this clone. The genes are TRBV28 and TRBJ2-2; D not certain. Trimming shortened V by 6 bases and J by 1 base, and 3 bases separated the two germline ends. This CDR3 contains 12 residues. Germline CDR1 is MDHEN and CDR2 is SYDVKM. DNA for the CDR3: TGTGCCAGCAGCCAGAACACCGGGGAGCTGTTTTTT. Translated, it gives CASSQNTGELFF.

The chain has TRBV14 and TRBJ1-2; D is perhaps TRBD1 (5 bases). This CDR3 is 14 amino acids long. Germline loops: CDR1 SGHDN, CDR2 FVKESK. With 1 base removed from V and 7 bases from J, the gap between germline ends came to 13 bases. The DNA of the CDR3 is TGTGCCAGCAGCCAAGGGGAGGGGTGGTCTGGCTACACCTTC. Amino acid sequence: CASSQGEGWSGYTF.

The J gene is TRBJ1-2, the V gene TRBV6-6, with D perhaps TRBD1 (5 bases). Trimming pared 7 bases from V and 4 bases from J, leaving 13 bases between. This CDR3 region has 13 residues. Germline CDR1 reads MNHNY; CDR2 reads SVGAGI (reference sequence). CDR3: CASTVDSSYGYTF. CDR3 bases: TGTGCCAGCACCGTCGACAGTTCCTATGGCTACACCTTC.

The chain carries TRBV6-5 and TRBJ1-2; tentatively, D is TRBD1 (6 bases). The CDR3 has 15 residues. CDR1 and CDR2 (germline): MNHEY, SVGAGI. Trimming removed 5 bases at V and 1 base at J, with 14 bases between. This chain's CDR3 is CASSRQDDFNYGYTF. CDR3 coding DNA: TGTGCCAGCAGTAGACAGGACGACTTTAACTATGGCTACACCTTC.

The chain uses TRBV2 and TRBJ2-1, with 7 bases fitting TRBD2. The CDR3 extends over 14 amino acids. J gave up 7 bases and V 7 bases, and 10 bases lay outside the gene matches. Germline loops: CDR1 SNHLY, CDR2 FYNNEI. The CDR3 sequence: CASTVGGGTNEQFF. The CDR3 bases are TGTGCCAGCACGGTTGGGGGGGGGACGAATGAGCAGTTCTTC.

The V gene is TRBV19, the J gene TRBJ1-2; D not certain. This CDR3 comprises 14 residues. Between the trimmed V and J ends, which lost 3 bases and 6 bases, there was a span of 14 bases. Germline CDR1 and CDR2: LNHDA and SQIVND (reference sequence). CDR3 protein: CASSIWGAGDGYTF. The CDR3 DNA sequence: TGTGCCAGTAGTATTTGGGGTGCGGGAGATGGCTACACCTTC.

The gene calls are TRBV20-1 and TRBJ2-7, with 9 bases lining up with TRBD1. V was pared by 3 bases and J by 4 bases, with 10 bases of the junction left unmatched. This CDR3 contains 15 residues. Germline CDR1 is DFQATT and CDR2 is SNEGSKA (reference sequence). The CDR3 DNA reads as TGCAGTGCTAGTGGCGCGACAGGGGGACGGTACGAGCAGTACTTC. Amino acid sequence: CSASGATGGRYEQYF.

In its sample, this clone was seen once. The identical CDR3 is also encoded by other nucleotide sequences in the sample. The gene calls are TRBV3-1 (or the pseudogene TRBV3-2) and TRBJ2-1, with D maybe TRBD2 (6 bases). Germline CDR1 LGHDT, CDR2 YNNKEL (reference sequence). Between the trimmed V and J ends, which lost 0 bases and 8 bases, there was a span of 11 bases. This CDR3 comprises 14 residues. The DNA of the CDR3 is TGTGCCAGCAGCCAAGAAGGAGGGCGGGATGAGCAGTTCTTC. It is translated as CASSQEGGRDEQFF.

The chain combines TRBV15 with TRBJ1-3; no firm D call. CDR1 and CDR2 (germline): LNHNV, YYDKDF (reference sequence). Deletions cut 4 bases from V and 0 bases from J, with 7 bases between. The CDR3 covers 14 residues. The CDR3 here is CATSTRSSGNTIYF. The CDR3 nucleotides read TGTGCCACCAGCACCCGTTCCTCTGGAAACACCATATATTTT. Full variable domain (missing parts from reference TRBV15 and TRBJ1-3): DAMVIQNPRYQVTQFGKPVTLSCSQTLNHNVMYWYQQKSSQAPKLLFHYYDKDFNNEADTPDNFQSRRPNTSFCFLDIRSPGLGDTAMYLCATSTRSSGNTIYFGEGSWLTVV.

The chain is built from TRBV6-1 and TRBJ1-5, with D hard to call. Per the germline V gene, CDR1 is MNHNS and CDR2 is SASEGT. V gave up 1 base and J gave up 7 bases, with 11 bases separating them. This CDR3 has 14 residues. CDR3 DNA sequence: TGTGCCAGCAGTGAAGTGTCCAGGTTCCAGCCCCAGCATTTT. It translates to CASSEVSRFQPQHF.

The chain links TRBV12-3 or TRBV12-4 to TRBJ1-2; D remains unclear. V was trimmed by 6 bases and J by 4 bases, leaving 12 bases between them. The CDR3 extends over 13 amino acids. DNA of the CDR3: TGTGCCAGCAGGGCACAGTTTACCTATGGCTACACCTTC. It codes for CASRAQFTYGYTF.

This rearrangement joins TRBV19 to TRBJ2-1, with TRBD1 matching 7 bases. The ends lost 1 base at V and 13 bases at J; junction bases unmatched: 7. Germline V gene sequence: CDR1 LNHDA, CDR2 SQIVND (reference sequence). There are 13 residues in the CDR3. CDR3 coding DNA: TGTGCCAGTAGTATAGTGAGGGACAGTGGACAGTTCTTC. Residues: CASSIVRDSGQFF. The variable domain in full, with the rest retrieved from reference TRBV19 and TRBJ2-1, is DGGITQSPKYLFRKEGQNVTLSCEQNLNHDAMYWYRQDPGQGLRLIYYSQIVNDFQKGDIAEGYSVSREKKESFPLTVTSAQKNPTAFYLCASSIVRDSGQFFGPGTRLTVL.

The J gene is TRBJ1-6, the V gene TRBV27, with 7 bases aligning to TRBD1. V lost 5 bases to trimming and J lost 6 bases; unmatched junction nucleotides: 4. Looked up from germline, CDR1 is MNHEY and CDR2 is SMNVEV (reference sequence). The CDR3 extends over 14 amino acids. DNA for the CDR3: TGTGCCAGCAGTGAGGGGGCAGGTAATTCACCCCTCCACTTT. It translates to CASSEGAGNSPLHF.

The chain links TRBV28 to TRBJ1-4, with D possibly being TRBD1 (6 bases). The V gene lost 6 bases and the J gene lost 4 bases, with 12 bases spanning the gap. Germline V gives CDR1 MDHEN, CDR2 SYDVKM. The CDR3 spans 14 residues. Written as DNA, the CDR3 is TGTGCCAGCAGAACAGGGCCTCTTAATGAAAAACTGTTTTTT. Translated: CASRTGPLNEKLFF.

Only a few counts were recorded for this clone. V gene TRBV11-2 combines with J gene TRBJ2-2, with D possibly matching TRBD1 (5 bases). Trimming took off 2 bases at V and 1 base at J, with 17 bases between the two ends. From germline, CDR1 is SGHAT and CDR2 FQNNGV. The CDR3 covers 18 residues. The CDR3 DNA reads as TGTGCCAGCAGCTTACCCCACGTGCAGGGTTTGAACACCGGGGAGCTGTTTTTT. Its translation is CASSLPHVQGLNTGELFF. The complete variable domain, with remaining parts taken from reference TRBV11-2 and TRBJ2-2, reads EAGVAQSPRYKIIEKRQSVAFWCNPISGHATLYWYQQILGQGPKLLIQFQNNGVVDDSQLPKDRFSAERLKGVDSTLKIQPAKLEDSAVYLCASSLPHVQGLNTGELFFGEGSRLTVL.

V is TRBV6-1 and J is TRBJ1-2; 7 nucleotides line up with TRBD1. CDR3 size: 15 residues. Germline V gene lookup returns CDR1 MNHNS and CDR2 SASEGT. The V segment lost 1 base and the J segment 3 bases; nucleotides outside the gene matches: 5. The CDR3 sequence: CASSEVRQGDYGYTF. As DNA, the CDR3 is TGTGCCAGCAGTGAAGTGCGGCAGGGGGACTATGGCTACACCTTC.

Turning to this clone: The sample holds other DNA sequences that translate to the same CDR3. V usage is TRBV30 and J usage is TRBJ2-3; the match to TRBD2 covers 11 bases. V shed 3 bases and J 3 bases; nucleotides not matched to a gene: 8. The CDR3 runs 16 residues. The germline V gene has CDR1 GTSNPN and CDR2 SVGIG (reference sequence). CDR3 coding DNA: TGTGCCTGGAGAATAGCGGGGGGGCCGGGGACAGATACGCAGTATTTT. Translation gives CAWRIAGGPGTDTQYF.

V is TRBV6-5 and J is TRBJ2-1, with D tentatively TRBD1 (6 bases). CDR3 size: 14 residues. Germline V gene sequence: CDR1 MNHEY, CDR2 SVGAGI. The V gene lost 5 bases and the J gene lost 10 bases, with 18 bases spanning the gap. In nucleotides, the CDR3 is TGTGCCAGCAGTCGTCCCGGGACAATTAAGGAGCAGTTCTTC. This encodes CASSRPGTIKEQFF.